This is a list of T cell receptor beta chains from one sample in a study of PD-1 blockade in classical Hodgkin lymphoma. Libraries were prepared by immunoSEQ multiplex PCR; TCRdb keeps only in-frame clonotypes and omits some of them. The repertoire holds some 30,000 clones, with about 90% as singletons. Sequenced here: CD4+ T cells from blood, sampled before the fourth cycle of nivolumab. These receptors were taken from a human donor with classical Hodgkin lymphoma. CDR3s include the opening cysteine and the closing phenylalanine or tryptophan. The D gene is left open where the match is weak. Clone sizes are given selectively: once, few, many, or a class where the clone is expanded.

D gene: TRBD2
CDR3 length: 17
J gene: TRBJ2-7
V gene: TRBV6-1
clone size: -
CDR3 protein: CASSDRGVGLAEYEQYF
CDR3 DNA: TGTGCCAGCAGTGACAGGGGGGTGGGACTAGCGGAGTACGAGCAGTACTTC

D gene: -
CDR3 length: 15
J gene: TRBJ1-2
V gene: TRBV5-5
clone size: -
CDR3 protein: CASSSSFQGSYGYTF
CDR3 DNA: TGTGCCAGCAGCTCCAGTTTTCAGGGCTCCTATGGCTACACCTTC

D gene: TRBD1
CDR3 length: 14
J gene: TRBJ1-2
V gene: TRBV29-1
clone size: -
CDR3 protein: CSVDTGQGPGGYTF
CDR3 DNA: TGCAGCGTTGATACGGGACAGGGGCCGGGAGGCTACACCTTC

D gene: -
CDR3 length: 14
J gene: TRBJ1-1
V gene: TRBV6-1
clone size: -
CDR3 protein: CASSRHEWNTEAFF
CDR3 DNA: TGTGCCAGCAGTAGACATGAGTGGAACACTGAAGCTTTCTTT

D gene: TRBD2
CDR3 length: 17
J gene: TRBJ2-2
V gene: TRBV11-2
clone size: once
CDR3 protein: CASSSGTSGRKYGELFF
CDR3 DNA: TGTGCCAGCAGCTCAGGGACTAGCGGGAGAAAGTACGGGGAGCTGTTTTTT

D gene: -
CDR3 length: 15
J gene: TRBJ2-7
V gene: TRBV6-1
clone size: -
CDR3 protein: CAVQFGLNPSYEQYF
CDR3 DNA: TGTGCCGTCCAATTCGGACTCAATCCCTCATACGAGCAGTACTTC

D gene: -
CDR3 length: 15
J gene: TRBJ2-3
V gene: TRBV5-4
clone size: -
CDR3 protein: CASSRGAISTDTQYF
CDR3 DNA: TGTGCCAGCAGCCGTGGGGCCATTAGCACAGATACGCAGTATTTT

D gene: -
CDR3 length: 14
J gene: TRBJ1-5
V gene: TRBV28
clone size: -
CDR3 protein: CASSDPQGGQPQHF
CDR3 DNA: TGTGCCAGCAGTGACCCACAGGGCGGGCAGCCCCAGCATTTT

D gene: -
CDR3 length: 13
J gene: TRBJ2-1
V gene: TRBV2
clone size: -
CDR3 protein: CASRGDLNNEQFF
CDR3 DNA: TGTGCCAGCAGGGGGGACTTAAACAATGAGCAGTTCTTC

D gene: -
CDR3 length: 16
J gene: TRBJ1-3
V gene: TRBV5-1
clone size: -
CDR3 protein: CASSLARGAAGNTIYF
CDR3 DNA: TGCGCCAGCAGCTTGGCTCGGGGGGCAGCTGGAAACACCATATATTTT

D gene: -
CDR3 length: 18
J gene: TRBJ2-1
V gene: TRBV10-3
clone size: -
CDR3 protein: CAISESAGSGNPYNEQFF
CDR3 DNA: TGTGCCATCAGTGAGTCGGCAGGATCAGGGAACCCGTACAATGAGCAGTTCTTC

D gene: -
CDR3 length: 16
J gene: TRBJ2-2
V gene: TRBV11-2
clone size: -
CDR3 protein: CASSWNRVPGAGELFF
CDR3 DNA: TGTGCCAGCAGCTGGAACCGGGTCCCGGGGGCTGGGGAGCTGTTTTTT

D gene: -
CDR3 length: 15
J gene: TRBJ2-4
V gene: TRBV12-2
clone size: -
CDR3 protein: CASRHRTGGWNIQYF
CDR3 DNA: TGTGCAAGTCGCCACCGGACAGGGGGCTGGAACATTCAGTACTTC

D gene: -
CDR3 length: 13
J gene: TRBJ2-1
V gene: TRBV5-1
clone size: -
CDR3 protein: CASSSPSGNEQFF
CDR3 DNA: TGCGCCAGCAGCTCTCCGTCCGGAAATGAGCAGTTCTTC

D gene: TRBD2
CDR3 length: 16
J gene: TRBJ2-5
V gene: TRBV18
clone size: -
CDR3 protein: CASSPTSGRFQETQYF
CDR3 DNA: TGTGCCAGCTCACCCACTAGCGGGAGGTTCCAAGAGACCCAGTACTTC

D gene: TRBD1
CDR3 length: 18
J gene: TRBJ1-1
V gene: TRBV19
clone size: -
CDR3 protein: CASRGGQGAKSIYTEAFF
CDR3 DNA: TGTGCCAGTAGAGGGGGACAGGGGGCGAAATCGATATATACTGAAGCTTTCTTT

D gene: -
CDR3 length: 13
J gene: TRBJ1-3
V gene: TRBV6-5
clone size: few
CDR3 protein: CASFGGAGNTIYF
CDR3 DNA: TGTGCCAGCTTCGGGGGGGCTGGAAACACCATATATTTT

D gene: -
CDR3 length: 14
J gene: TRBJ2-5
V gene: TRBV6-6
clone size: -
CDR3 protein: CASSTVRNQETQYF
CDR3 DNA: TGTGCCAGCAGTACCGTACGGAACCAAGAGACCCAGTACTTC

D gene: -
CDR3 length: 14
J gene: TRBJ2-1
V gene: TRBV11-2
clone size: -
CDR3 protein: CASSYPGGRNEQFF
CDR3 DNA: TGTGCCAGCAGCTACCCCGGCGGGCGTAATGAGCAGTTCTTC

D gene: -
CDR3 length: 13
J gene: TRBJ2-1
V gene: TRBV5-1
clone size: -
CDR3 protein: CASSLAGNNEQFF
CDR3 DNA: TGCGCCAGCAGCTTGGCGGGAAACAATGAGCAGTTCTTC

D gene: TRBD1
CDR3 length: 15
J gene: TRBJ1-3
V gene: TRBV4-1
clone size: -
CDR3 protein: CASSQVGTGRNTIYF
CDR3 DNA: TGCGCCAGCAGCCAAGTGGGGACAGGCCGAAACACCATATATTTT

D gene: TRBD2
CDR3 length: 12
J gene: TRBJ2-7
V gene: TRBV28
clone size: -
CDR3 protein: CASRERDYEQYF
CDR3 DNA: TGTGCCAGCAGGGAGCGGGACTACGAGCAGTACTTC